This T cell receptor beta chain was documented in a study of T cells expressing NK-cell markers. General study points: Of CD8+ T cells, 1.0-7.0% belonged to dominant NKG2C+ clonotypes in several donors.

Concerning this clonotype itself: Its antigen is not known.

The germline CDR1 and CDR2 sequences are SGHVS and FNYEAQ. The CDR3 contains 15 residues. Using the 5' RACE reads, TCRdb records one entry per CDR3 protein without DNA. The clone table shows roughly 160,000 distinct CDR3 sequences, with the ten largest holding around 21%. The receptor was isolated from a man aged 18 to 69 in good health. The J gene is TRBJ2-5, the V gene TRBV7-6; without DNA, the TCRdb call of TRBD2 cannot be checked. The sequenced material came from blood T cells: a sorted CD56 or NKG2C T cell subset, CD4+ or CD8+ T cells, or bulk PBMC T cells (not recorded which). CDR3 loop: CASSLDPGPSETQYF.